This T cell receptor beta chain was observed in a study of cytomegalovirus exposure and HLA in healthy donors. Regarding the study as a whole: As a later analysis revealed, most CMV-associated TCR beta chains appeared HLA-restricted. Most subjects' HLA-A and HLA-B alleles were reportedly predicted from TCR beta sequences.

With 6 bases removed from V and 1 base from J, the gap between germline ends came to 21 bases. Germline CDR1 reads MGHDK; CDR2 reads SYGVNS. The CDR3 is made up of 17 amino acids. PCR used 60 Vbeta primers and 13 Jbeta primers. Only in-frame clones appear in the TCRdb table, and some are missing; sequencing was by immunoSEQ multiplex PCR. The sample consists of tens of thousands of clones, roughly 86% of them appearing once. As regards this clone: Its matching antigen is unknown.

The chain joins TRBV25-1 to TRBJ1-2, with D possibly TRBD1 on 5 matching bases. This receptor was obtained from a man between 25 and 39 years old in good health and CMV-seropositive. The sample taken for sequencing was PBMCs. The CDR3 DNA is TGTGCCAGCAGACCCGGACAACCGGTAACCAATAACTATGGCTACACCTTC. This translates into CASRPGQPVTNNYGYTF.